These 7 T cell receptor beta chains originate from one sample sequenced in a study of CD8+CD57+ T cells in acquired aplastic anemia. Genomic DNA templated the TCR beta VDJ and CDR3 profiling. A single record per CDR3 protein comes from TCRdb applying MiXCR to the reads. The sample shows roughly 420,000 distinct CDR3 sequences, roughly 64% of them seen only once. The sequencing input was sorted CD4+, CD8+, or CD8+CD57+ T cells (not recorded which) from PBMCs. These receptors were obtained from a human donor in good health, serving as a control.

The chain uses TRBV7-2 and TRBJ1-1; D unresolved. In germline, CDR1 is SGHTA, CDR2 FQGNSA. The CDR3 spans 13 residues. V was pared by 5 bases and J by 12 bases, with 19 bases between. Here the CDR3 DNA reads TGTGCCAGCAGCCCGACCTATTCACCCGTCCCTTTCTTT. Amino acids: CASSPTYSPVPFF.

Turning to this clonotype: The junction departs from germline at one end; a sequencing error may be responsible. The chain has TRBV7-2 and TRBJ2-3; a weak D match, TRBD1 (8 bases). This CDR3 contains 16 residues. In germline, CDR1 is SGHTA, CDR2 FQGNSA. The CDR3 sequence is CAISRTGTMTNEKQYF. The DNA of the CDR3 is TGTGCCATCAGCCGGACAGGGACTATGACTAATGAAAAGCAGTATTTT.

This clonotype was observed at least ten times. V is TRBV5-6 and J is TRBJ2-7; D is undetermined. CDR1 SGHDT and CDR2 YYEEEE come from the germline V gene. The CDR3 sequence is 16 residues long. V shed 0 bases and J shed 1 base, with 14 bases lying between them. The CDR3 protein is CASSLAGRPVSYEQYF. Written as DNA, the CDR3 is TGTGCCAGCAGCTTGGCCGGACGGCCTGTTTCCTACGAGCAGTACTTC.

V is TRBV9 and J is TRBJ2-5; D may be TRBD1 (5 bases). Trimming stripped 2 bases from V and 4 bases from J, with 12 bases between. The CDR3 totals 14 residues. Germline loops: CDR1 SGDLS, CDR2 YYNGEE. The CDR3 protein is CASSVDTFGETQYF. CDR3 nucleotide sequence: TGTGCCAGCAGCGTGGACACGTTCGGAGAGACCCAGTACTTC.

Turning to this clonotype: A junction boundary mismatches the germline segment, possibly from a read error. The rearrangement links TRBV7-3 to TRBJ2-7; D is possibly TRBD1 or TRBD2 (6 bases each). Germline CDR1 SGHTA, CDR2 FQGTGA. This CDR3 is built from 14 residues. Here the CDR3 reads CASSLRGELNKEDF. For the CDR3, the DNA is TGTGCCAGCAGCCTAAGGGGGGAATTAAACAAGGAAGACTTC.

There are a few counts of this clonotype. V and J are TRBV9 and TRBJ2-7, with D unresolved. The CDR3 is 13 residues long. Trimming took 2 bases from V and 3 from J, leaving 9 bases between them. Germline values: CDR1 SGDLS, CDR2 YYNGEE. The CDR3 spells CASSVSDGYEQYF. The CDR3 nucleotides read TGTGCCAGCAGCGTCTCGGACGGCTACGAGCAGTACTTC.

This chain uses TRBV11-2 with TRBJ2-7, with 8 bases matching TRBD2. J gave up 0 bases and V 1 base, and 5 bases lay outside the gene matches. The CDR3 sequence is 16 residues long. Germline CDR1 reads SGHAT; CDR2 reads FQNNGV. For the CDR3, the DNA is TGTGCCAGCAGCTTAGGGGTAGCGGGGCTCTCCTACGAGCAGTACTTC. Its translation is CASSLGVAGLSYEQYF.